There are a few counts of the clone carrying this T cell receptor beta chain. The antigen is undetermined. The data were taken from a study of beta chain features in type 1 diabetes. The whole isolated RNA underwent reverse transcription, so sequencing captured expressed TCRB transcripts. Some clones are missing from TCRdb's copy, which holds only in-frame ones; the method was immunoSEQ multiplex PCR. The table shows 400,000 or so clones, with around 9.6% occurring only once. General study findings and limits: TCRB CDR3s from Type 1 diabetes patients were moderately but significantly shorter in all four CD4+ subsets.

CDR1 and CDR2 from the germline V gene are MNHNY and SVGAGI (reference sequence). V lost 4 bases, J lost 7 bases, and 4 bases stayed unmatched. This CDR3 is 14 amino acids long. The chain has TRBV6-6 and TRBJ1-4; 9 nucleotides agree with TRBD1. The sequencing input was central memory CD4+ T cells from blood. This sequence was found in a man aged 25-45 years with type 1 diabetes. Here the CDR3 DNA reads TGTGCCAGCAGTTGGACAGGGGTCGGTGAAAAACTGTTTTTT. Translation gives CASSWTGVGEKLFF.